This TCR beta chain was obtained from a study of Ad26.COV2.S vaccination and SARS-CoV-2 variants. Study at large: Intramuscular Ad26.COV2.S at 5x10^10 or 1x10^11 viral particles.

Treatment given: some 19 received Ad26.COV2.S at low or high dose, single or two shots; several received placebo; per-sample allocation not given. Sampling happened 63 days after the first vaccine or placebo injection. Study findings and constraints: Breadth and depth estimates from TCRs may understate total T cell responses. Breadth of non-spike TCRs did not differ between vaccinees and placebo recipients.

Generated by immunoSEQ multiplex PCR, the TCRdb table keeps only in-frame clones and is missing some. The table includes about 460,000 clones, 70% to 90% detected once. There are a few counts of this clone. Its antigen is unidentified. The germline V gene encodes CDR1 SEHNR and CDR2 FQNEAQ (reference sequence). The CDR3 extends over 13 amino acids. V lost 5 bases and J 6 bases, leaving 14 bases between the germline ends. This specimen consisted of peripheral blood, obtained in a trial of Ad26.COV2.S vaccine versus placebo. The TCR comes from a person aged 18-65 years who received the Ad26.COV2.S COVID-19 vaccine or a placebo. This sequence joins TRBV7-9 and TRBJ2-7; tentative D call: TRBD1 (6 bases). CDR3 region: CASSARTVREQYF. CDR3 in DNA: TGTGCCAGCAGCGCTAGGACAGTACGCGAGCAGTACTTC.